These 30 T cell receptor beta chains were sequenced from one sample in a study of T cell responses to AZD1222 COVID-19 vaccine (dated by TCRdb to the early 2020s). To prepare the library, the immunoSEQ multiplex PCR assay was applied. TCRdb took this table from immuneACCESS and kept in-frame rearrangements with V and J called. Such tables lack part of the clones; where checked against another copy, unresolved V genes explain under half of the gap, and the rest is unexplained. The sample table holds 110,000 to 150,000 clones, of which roughly 92% were seen once. Of the sample, around 3.6% is held by the ten largest clones. The time point label, read with the paper, signifies: baseline before first vaccination. The source material was peripheral blood, sampled on day 0 of AZD1222 vaccination. These receptors originate from an adult in good health.

This chain links TRBV10-3 with TRBJ1-2; 9 nucleotides match TRBD1. Germline values: CDR1 ENHRY, CDR2 SYGVKD. The CDR3 runs 15 residues. V trimming: 3 bases; J trimming: 8 bases; junction bases outside the gene matches: 10. The CDR3 DNA is TGTGCCATCAGTGACGGGACAGGGTATGAGAAGGGCTACACCTTC. Its translation is CAISDGTGYEKGYTF.

The CDR3 loop is CASSRGTGQETQYF. The CDR3 coding sequence is TGTGCCAGCAGCCGGGGCACAGGGCAGGAGACCCAGTACTTC. The chain recombines TRBV5-6 with TRBJ2-5; weak D call: TRBD1 (6 bases). The CDR3 has 14 residues. Trimming stripped 4 bases from V and 5 bases from J, with 15 bases between. Germline V lookup: CDR1 SGHDT, CDR2 YYEEEE.

V is TRBV6-2 or TRBV6-3 and J is TRBJ2-7; 8 nucleotides agree with TRBD1. The CDR3 consists of 16 residues. Germline CDR1 is MNHEY and CDR2 is SVGEGT. V shed 0 bases and J 3 bases; nucleotides not matched to a gene: 7. The CDR3 sequence is CASSYSYHRGNYEQYF. In DNA form, the CDR3 reads TGTGCCAGCAGTTACTCCTACCACAGGGGGAACTACGAGCAGTACTTC.

The chain is built from TRBV9 and TRBJ2-2; D is ambiguous. The CDR3 is made up of 16 amino acids. The germline gives CDR1 SGDLS, CDR2 YYNGEE. Trimming took off 2 bases at V and 1 base at J, with 12 bases between the two ends. CDR3 DNA sequence: TGTGCCAGCAGCGTGACGGAAGGACGGAACACCGGGGAGCTGTTTTTT. Its translation is CASSVTEGRNTGELFF.

V and J are TRBV4-3 and TRBJ2-6; a weak D match, TRBD1 (6 bases). The CDR3 consists of 18 residues. Trimming stripped 1 base from V and 2 bases from J, with 15 bases between. The germline gives CDR1 LGHNA, CDR2 YSLEER. The chain's CDR3 is CASSQGATGRTGANVLTF. The CDR3 DNA is TGCGCCAGCAGCCAAGGCGCGACAGGAAGGACTGGGGCCAACGTCCTGACTTTC.

In the case of this clone: The sample contains more than one DNA sequence encoding this CDR3. This chain uses TRBV7-2 with TRBJ2-6; D remains ambiguous. The CDR3 is 15 amino acids. CDR1 is SGHTA and CDR2 is FQGNSA in the germline V gene. V dropped 5 bases and J dropped 0 bases, with 8 bases sitting between them. In DNA form, the CDR3 reads TGTGCCAGCAGCCACCGATCCTCTGGGGCCAACGTCCTGACTTTC. Translating gives CASSHRSSGANVLTF.

The V gene is TRBV6-1, the J gene TRBJ2-3; 7 positions match TRBD2. The V gene end was trimmed by 2 bases and the J gene end by 4 bases; junction bases not matched to a gene: 9. The CDR3 totals 16 residues. Looked up from germline, CDR1 is MNHNS and CDR2 is SASEGT. The CDR3 DNA reads TGTGCCAGCAGTGAATGGCGGGAGAGTTTAGCAGATACGCAGTATTTT. Its translation: CASSEWRESLADTQYF.

This rearrangement joins TRBV11-2 to TRBJ1-3; D remains unclear. This CDR3 region has 15 residues. V lost 8 bases, J lost 0 bases, and 14 bases lay in between. The germline V gene has CDR1 SGHAT and CDR2 FQNNGV. CDR3 coding DNA: TGTGCCAGCCCTCCCGCGGCGAGCTCTGGAAACACCATATATTTT. Amino acids: CASPPAASSGNTIYF.

A few counts support this clone. This chain joins TRBV10-1 and TRBJ2-2, with TRBD2 matching over 8 bases. V gave up 6 bases and J gave up 7 bases; unmatched junction bases: 4. The CDR3 totals 13 residues. Per germline, CDR1 WNHNN and CDR2 SYGVQD (reference sequence). The DNA of the CDR3 is TGCGCCAGCAGCCCGGGACTAGGCGGGGAGCTGTTTTTT. It encodes CASSPGLGGELFF.

J is TRBJ1-1 and V is TRBV3-1 (or the pseudogene TRBV3-2); 9 nucleotides match TRBD1. Losses at the gene ends were 1 base for V and 5 bases for J; bases not matched to a gene: 5. Per germline, CDR1 LGHDT and CDR2 YNNKEL (reference sequence). There are 15 residues in the CDR3. As DNA, the CDR3 is TGTGCCAGCAGCCAAGTGACAGGGGGTGGGACTGAAGCTTTCTTT. Translation gives CASSQVTGGGTEAFF.

About this clone itself: Compared with germline, one end of the junction differs, possibly owing to a read error. This chain joins TRBV19 and TRBJ2-7; D may be TRBD2 (6 bases). CDR1 and CDR2 (germline): LNHDA, SQIVND (reference sequence). The CDR3 sequence is 11 residues long. CDR3 amino acids: CASSMGRERYF. The CDR3 nucleotides read TGTGCCAGTAGTATGGGCCGGGAGCGGTACTTC.

This sequence joins TRBV19 and TRBJ2-7; TRBD2 matches 8 bases. The V gene's germline CDR1 is LNHDA and CDR2 SQIVND (reference sequence). Germline trimming cut 2 bases from V and 5 bases from J; bases unmatched to any gene: 8. CDR3 length: 15 residues. This CDR3 is CASSIFPGLDNEQYF. Here the CDR3 DNA reads TGTGCCAGTAGTATATTTCCGGGACTAGACAACGAGCAGTACTTC.

This chain links TRBV19 with TRBJ2-1; 8 positions agree with TRBD2. V lost 6 bases to trimming and J lost 5 bases; unmatched junction nucleotides: 9. The CDR3 totals 15 residues. Germline V gene data show CDR1 as LNHDA and CDR2 as SQIVND (reference sequence). CDR3 loop: CASSRREGLNNEQFF. CDR3 sequence (DNA): TGTGCCAGTAGCCGACGGGAGGGCCTGAACAATGAGCAGTTCTTC.

The chain employs TRBV7-2 and TRBJ2-2, with TRBD1 matching over 7 bases. The V and J ends lost 4 bases and 5 bases, in that order; junction bases with no gene match: 1. CDR1 and CDR2 (germline): SGHTA, FQGNSA. The CDR3 has 13 amino acids. CDR3 sequence reads: CASSSTGTGELFF. In nucleotides, the CDR3 is TGTGCCAGCAGCTCGACAGGGACCGGGGAGCTGTTTTTT.

This clone showed up just once. The chain links TRBV5-4 to TRBJ2-7; D is perhaps TRBD1 (6 bases). CDR3 length: 13 amino acids. Trimming stripped 5 bases from V and 0 bases from J, with 9 bases between. Germline values: CDR1 SGHNT, CDR2 YYREEE (reference sequence). The CDR3 coding sequence is TGTGCCAGCAGATCGACAGGCTCCTACGAGCAGTACTTC. Amino acid sequence: CASRSTGSYEQYF.

The V call is TRBV5-1, the J call TRBJ2-2; 10 nucleotides match TRBD1. The germline V gene encodes CDR1 SGHRS and CDR2 YFSETQ. V was clipped by 6 bases and J by 8 bases; unmatched bases: 7. The CDR3 extends over 14 amino acids. The CDR3 region has the DNA TGCGCCAGCACAAGGGACAGGGGTTCTGGGGAGCTGTTTTTT. This sequence encodes CASTRDRGSGELFF.

This chain joins TRBV7-9 and TRBJ2-1; 10 bases align to TRBD1. The V gene's germline CDR1 is SEHNR and CDR2 FQNEAQ (reference sequence). The CDR3 runs to 16 residues. The V segment lost 3 bases and the J segment 6 bases; nucleotides outside the gene matches: 8. The CDR3 DNA reads as TGTGCCAGCAGCTTTTTCGCCGGGACAGGGGTCAATGAGCAGTTCTTC. This translates into CASSFFAGTGVNEQFF. Filled out from reference TRBV7-9 and TRBJ2-1, the complete variable domain reads DTGVSQNPRHKITKRGQNVTFRCDPISEHNRLYWYRQTLGQGPEFLTYFQNEAQLEKSRLLSDRFSAERPKGSFSTLEIQRTEQGDSAMYLCASSFFAGTGVNEQFFGPGTRLTVL.

This clone was counted a single time. The chain recombines TRBV28 with TRBJ2-1; maybe TRBD2 (6 bases). This CDR3 comprises 13 residues. Germline V gene data show CDR1 as MDHEN and CDR2 as SYDVKM. The V end was cut by 5 bases, the J end by 3 bases, with 8 bases between. CDR3 sequence: CASSGGIYNEQFF. The CDR3 region has the DNA TGTGCCAGCAGTGGCGGGATCTACAATGAGCAGTTCTTC.

Notes on this clone: Other DNA sequences in the same sample also yield this CDR3. The chain uses TRBV10-2 and TRBJ2-1; D is unclear. V shed 5 bases and J shed 7 bases, with 27 bases lying between them. Germline-derived CDR1 and CDR2 are WSHSY and SAAADI. The CDR3 consists of 18 residues. The CDR3, as DNA: TGCGCCAGCAGTTCCCTCCCCACAGTCCCCCCTCCGCGGAATGAGCAGTTCTTC. Protein product: CASSSLPTVPPPRNEQFF.

V is TRBV6-2 or TRBV6-3 and J is TRBJ1-2, with D hard to call. Deletions cut 5 bases from V and 5 bases from J, with 9 bases between. Germline lookup yields CDR1 MNHEY and CDR2 SVGEGT. This CDR3 is 12 amino acids long. The CDR3 spells CASSNRPYGYTF. CDR3 coding DNA: TGTGCCAGCAGTAACCGACCTTATGGCTACACCTTC.

This clone showed up just a few times. This rearrangement joins TRBV11-2 to TRBJ2-1; D remains ambiguous. Germline V lookup: CDR1 SGHAT, CDR2 FQNNGV. Trimming left V 7 bases short and J 7 bases short, with 20 bases between. The CDR3 runs 15 residues. In DNA, the CDR3 is TGTGCCAGCACCCCTAAGGGCCCCCTCGGAAATGAGCAGTTCTTC. This translates into CASTPKGPLGNEQFF.

The chain is built from TRBV7-9 and TRBJ1-6; D is unresolved. Germline loops: CDR1 SEHNR, CDR2 FQNEAQ (reference sequence). The CDR3 spans 12 residues. Trimming left V 3 bases short and J 7 bases short, with 4 bases between. In DNA form, the CDR3 reads TGTGCCAGCAGCTTGTGGAATTCACCCCTCCACTTT. Translating gives CASSLWNSPLHF.

This chain links TRBV19 with TRBJ2-3, with D unresolved. The germline V gene has CDR1 LNHDA and CDR2 SQIVND (reference sequence). CDR3 length: 13 residues. Trimming took off 6 bases at V and 6 bases at J, with 13 bases between the two ends. CDR3 amino acids: CASSYRYGDTQYF. CDR3 DNA sequence: TGTGCCAGTAGCTATAGGTATGGGGATACGCAGTATTTT. Together with reference TRBV19 and TRBJ2-3, the CDR3 gives the full variable domain: DGGITQSPKYLFRKEGQNVTLSCEQNLNHDAMYWYRQDPGQGLRLIYYSQIVNDFQKGDIAEGYSVSREKKESFPLTVTSAQKNPTAFYLCASSYRYGDTQYFGPGTRLTVL.

The chain has TRBV11-2 and TRBJ2-2; D call uncertain. V was pared by 6 bases and J by 8 bases, with 16 bases between. Germline V CDR1 and CDR2: SGHAT, FQNNGV. This CDR3 is 14 amino acids long. Here the CDR3 reads CASSYGSAVGELFF. CDR3 DNA: TGTGCCAGCAGTTACGGGTCGGCGGTGGGGGAGCTGTTTTTT.

The chain recombines TRBV7-2 with TRBJ1-2; possible D gene TRBD1, 5 bases. The ends were cut back, 4 bases at V and 8 bases at J, with 14 bases in the middle. In germline, CDR1 is SGHTA, CDR2 FQGNSA. The CDR3 is 13 residues long. The CDR3 is CASSSRDPSGYTF. For the CDR3, the DNA is TGTGCCAGCAGCTCCAGGGACCCGAGCGGCTACACCTTC.

The V and J genes are TRBV27 and TRBJ1-5, with D uncertain. The ends were cut back, 2 bases at V and 2 bases at J, with 16 bases in the middle. This CDR3 is built from 17 residues. Germline V gives CDR1 MNHEY, CDR2 SMNVEV (reference sequence). CDR3 nucleotide sequence: TGTGCCAGCAGTTTACTACCGAATTCCTTCGGCAATCAGCCCCAGCATTTT. Translated: CASSLLPNSFGNQPQHF.

The chain joins TRBV19 to TRBJ1-1, with D perhaps TRBD1 (5 bases). V lost 10 bases and J lost 1, with 16 bases in between. The CDR3 runs to 14 residues. The V gene's germline CDR1 is LNHDA and CDR2 SQIVND (reference sequence). Here the CDR3 reads CATRAGGWNTEAFF. The CDR3 DNA reads as TGTGCCACTCGCGCCGGGGGGTGGAACACTGAAGCTTTCTTT.

The V gene is TRBV10-3, the J gene TRBJ1-2; the D gene is possibly TRBD1 (6 bases). Trimming took 3 bases from V and 4 from J, leaving 12 bases between them. The V gene's germline CDR1 is ENHRY and CDR2 SYGVKD. The CDR3 runs 14 residues. The CDR3 reads CAISDPQGLYGYTF. The CDR3 region has the DNA TGTGCCATCAGTGACCCCCAGGGGCTCTATGGCTACACCTTC.

V is TRBV5-5 and J is TRBJ2-5; no definite D call. This CDR3 contains 13 residues. V gave up 1 base and J gave up 6 bases, with 10 bases separating them. The germline gives CDR1 SGHKS, CDR2 YYEKEE (reference sequence). The CDR3 is CASSLLGEKTQYF. Here the CDR3 DNA reads TGTGCCAGCAGCTTGCTTGGGGAAAAGACCCAGTACTTC.

This clone was seen just once. The rearrangement links TRBV29-1 to TRBJ1-3; D remains ambiguous. Germline lookup yields CDR1 SQVTM and CDR2 ANQGSEA. CDR3 size: 14 residues. Between the trimmed V and J ends, which lost 5 bases and 4 bases, there was a span of 15 bases. The CDR3 loop is CSVSRGSDGNTIYF. CDR3 coding DNA: TGCAGCGTTAGCCGGGGATCGGACGGAAACACCATATATTTT.